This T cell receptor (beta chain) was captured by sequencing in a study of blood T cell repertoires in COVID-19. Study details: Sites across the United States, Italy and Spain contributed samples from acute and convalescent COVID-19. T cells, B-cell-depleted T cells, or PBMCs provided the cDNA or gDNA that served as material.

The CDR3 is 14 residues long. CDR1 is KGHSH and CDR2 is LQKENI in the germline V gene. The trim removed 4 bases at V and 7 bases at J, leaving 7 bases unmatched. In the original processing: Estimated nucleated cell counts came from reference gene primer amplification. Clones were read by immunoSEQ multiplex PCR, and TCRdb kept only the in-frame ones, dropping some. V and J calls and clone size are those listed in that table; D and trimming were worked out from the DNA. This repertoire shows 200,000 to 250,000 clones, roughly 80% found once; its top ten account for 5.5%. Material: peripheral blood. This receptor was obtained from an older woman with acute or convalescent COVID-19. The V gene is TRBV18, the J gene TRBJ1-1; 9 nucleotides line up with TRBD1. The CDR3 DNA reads TGTGCCAGCTCACAGACGACAGGGGGTAATGAAGCTTTCTTT. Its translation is CASSQTTGGNEAFF.